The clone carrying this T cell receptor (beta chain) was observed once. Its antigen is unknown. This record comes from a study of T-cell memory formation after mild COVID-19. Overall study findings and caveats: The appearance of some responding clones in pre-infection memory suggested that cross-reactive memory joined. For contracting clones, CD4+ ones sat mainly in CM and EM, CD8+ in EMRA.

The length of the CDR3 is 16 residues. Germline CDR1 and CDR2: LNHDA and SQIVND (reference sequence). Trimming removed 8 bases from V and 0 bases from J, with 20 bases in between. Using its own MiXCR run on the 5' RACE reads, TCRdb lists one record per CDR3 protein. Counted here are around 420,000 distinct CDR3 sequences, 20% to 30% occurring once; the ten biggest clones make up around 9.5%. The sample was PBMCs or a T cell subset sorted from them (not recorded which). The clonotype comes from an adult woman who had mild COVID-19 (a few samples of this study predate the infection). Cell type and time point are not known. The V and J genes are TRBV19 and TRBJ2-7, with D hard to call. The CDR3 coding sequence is TGTGCCAGTTCGATCAAGGGCCCCATCACCTCCTACGAGCAGTACTTC. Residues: CASSIKGPITSYEQYF.